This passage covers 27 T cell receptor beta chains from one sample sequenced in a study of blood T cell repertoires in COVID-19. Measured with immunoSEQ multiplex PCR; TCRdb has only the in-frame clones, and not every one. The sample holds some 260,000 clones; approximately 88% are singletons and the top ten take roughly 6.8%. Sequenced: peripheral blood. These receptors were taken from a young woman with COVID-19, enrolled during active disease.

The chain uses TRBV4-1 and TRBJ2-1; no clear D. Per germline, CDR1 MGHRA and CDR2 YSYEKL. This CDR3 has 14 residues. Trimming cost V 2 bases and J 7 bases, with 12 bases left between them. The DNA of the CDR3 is TGCGCCAGCAGCCAATCCTTCCCTAGGAATGAGCAGTTCTTC. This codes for CASSQSFPRNEQFF.

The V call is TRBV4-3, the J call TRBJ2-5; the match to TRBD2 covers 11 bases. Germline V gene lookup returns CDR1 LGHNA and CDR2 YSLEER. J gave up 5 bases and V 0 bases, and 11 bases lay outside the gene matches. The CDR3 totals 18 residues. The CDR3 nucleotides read TGCGCCAGCAGCCAAGATTCGGCTAGCGGGGGGCGATTGGAGACCCAGTACTTC. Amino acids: CASSQDSASGGRLETQYF.

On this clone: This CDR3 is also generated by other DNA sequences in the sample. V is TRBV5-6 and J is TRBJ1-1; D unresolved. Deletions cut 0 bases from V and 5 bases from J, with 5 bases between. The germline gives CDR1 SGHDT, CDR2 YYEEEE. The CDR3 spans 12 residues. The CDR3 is CASSLANTEAFF. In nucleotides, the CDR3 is TGTGCCAGCAGCTTGGCCAATACTGAAGCTTTCTTT.

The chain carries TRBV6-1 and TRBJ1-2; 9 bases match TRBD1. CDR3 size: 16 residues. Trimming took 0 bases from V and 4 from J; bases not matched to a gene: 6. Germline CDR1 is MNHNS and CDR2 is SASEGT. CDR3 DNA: TGTGCCAGCAGTGAAGCGCTGGGACAGGGTTCCTATGGCTACACCTTC. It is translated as CASSEALGQGSYGYTF.

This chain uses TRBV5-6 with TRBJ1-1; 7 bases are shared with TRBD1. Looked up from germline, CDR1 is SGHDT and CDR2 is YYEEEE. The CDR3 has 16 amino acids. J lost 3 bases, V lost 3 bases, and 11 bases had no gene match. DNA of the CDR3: TGTGCCAGCAGCTGGGGACAGATAGGCTGGGACACTGAAGCTTTCTTT. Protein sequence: CASSWGQIGWDTEAFF. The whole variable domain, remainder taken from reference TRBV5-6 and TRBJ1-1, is DAGVTQSPTHLIKTRGQQVTLRCSPKSGHDTVSWYQQALGQGPQFIFQYYEEEERQRGNFPDRFSGHQFPNYSSELNVNALLLGDSALYLCASSWGQIGWDTEAFFGQGTRLTVV.

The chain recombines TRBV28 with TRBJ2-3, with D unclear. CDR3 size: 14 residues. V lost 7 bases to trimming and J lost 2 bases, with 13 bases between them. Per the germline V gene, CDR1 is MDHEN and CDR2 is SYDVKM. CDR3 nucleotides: TGTGCCAGCACTCTACTGAGAAACACAGATACGCAGTATTTT. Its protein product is CASTLLRNTDTQYF.

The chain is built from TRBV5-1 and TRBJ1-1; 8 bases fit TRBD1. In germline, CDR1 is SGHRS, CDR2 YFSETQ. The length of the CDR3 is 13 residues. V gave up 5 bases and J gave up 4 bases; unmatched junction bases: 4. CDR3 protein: CASRGDRGTEAFF. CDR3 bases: TGCGCCAGCAGGGGCGACAGGGGCACTGAAGCTTTCTTT.

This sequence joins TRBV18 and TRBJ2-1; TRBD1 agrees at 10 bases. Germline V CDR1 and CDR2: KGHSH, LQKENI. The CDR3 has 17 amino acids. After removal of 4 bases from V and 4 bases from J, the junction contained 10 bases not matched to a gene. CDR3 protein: CASSQTRGTGDYNEQFF. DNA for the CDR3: TGTGCCAGCTCACAGACCCGTGGGACAGGGGATTACAATGAGCAGTTCTTC.

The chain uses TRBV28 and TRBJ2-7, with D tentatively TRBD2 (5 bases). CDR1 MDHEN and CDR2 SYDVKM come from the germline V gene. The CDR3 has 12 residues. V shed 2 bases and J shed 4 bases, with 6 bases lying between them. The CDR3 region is CASSLGGYEQYV. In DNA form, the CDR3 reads TGTGCCAGCAGTTTAGGCGGGTACGAGCAGTACGTC.

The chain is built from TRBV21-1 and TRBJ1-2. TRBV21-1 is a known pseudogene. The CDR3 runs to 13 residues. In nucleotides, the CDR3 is TGTGCCGTACGGGGGGCCCTCTTCTATGGCTACACCTTC. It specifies CAVRGALFYGYTF.

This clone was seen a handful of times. CDR3 nucleotides: TGTGCCAGCAGTTTGGACAGGGACACTTACAATGAGCAGTTCTTC. Protein product: CASSLDRDTYNEQFF. The chain links TRBV6-5 to TRBJ2-1; 8 nucleotides line up with TRBD1. The CDR3 runs 15 residues. With V trimmed by 4 bases and J by 4 bases, 6 bases remained unmatched. Germline loops: CDR1 MNHEY, CDR2 SVGAGI.

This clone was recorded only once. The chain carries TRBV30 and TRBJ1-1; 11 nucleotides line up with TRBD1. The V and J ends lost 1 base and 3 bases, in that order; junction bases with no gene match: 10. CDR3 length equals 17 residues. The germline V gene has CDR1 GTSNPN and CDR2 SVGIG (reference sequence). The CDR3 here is CAWSASGDRGYYTEAFF. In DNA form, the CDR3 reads TGTGCCTGGAGTGCAAGCGGGGACAGGGGGTATTACACTGAAGCTTTCTTT. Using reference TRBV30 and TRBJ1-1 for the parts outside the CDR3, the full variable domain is SQTIHQWPATLVQPVGSPLSLECTVEGTSNPNLYWYRQAAGRGLQLLFYSVGIGQISSEVPQNLSASRPQDRQFILSSKKLLLSDSGFYLCAWSASGDRGYYTEAFFGQGTRLTVV.

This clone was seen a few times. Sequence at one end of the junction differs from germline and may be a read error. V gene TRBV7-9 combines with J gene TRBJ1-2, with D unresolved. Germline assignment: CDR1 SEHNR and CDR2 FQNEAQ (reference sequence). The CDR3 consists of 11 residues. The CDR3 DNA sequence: TGTGCCAGCAGCTTAGGGGCCATATGGGCCTTC. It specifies CASSLGAIWAF.

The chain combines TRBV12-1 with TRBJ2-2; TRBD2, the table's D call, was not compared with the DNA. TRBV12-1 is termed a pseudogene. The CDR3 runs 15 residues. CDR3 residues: CASSNRDSNTGELFF. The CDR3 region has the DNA TGTGCCAGCAGCAACCGGGACTCAAACACCGGGGAGCTGTTTTTT.

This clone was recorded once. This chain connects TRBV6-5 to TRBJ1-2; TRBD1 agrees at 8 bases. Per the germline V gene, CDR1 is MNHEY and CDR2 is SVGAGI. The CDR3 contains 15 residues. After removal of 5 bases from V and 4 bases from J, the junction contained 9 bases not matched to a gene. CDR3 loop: CASSPRTGFGYGYTF. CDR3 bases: TGTGCCAGCAGTCCCCGGACAGGGTTTGGCTATGGCTACACCTTC.

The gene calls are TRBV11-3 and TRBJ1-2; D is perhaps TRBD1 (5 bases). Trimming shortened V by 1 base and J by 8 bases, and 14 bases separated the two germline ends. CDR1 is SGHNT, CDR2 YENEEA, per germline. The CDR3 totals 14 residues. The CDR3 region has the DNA TGTGCCAGCAGCTTAGGGGGCGGCGGAGGGGGCTACACCTTC. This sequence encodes CASSLGGGGGGYTF.

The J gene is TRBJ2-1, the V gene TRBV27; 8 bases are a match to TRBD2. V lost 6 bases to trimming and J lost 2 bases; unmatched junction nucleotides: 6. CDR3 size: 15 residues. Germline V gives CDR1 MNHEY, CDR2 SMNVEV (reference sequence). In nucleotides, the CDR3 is TGTGCCAGCAGCGGGACTAGACACGCCTACAATGAGCAGTTCTTC. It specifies CASSGTRHAYNEQFF.

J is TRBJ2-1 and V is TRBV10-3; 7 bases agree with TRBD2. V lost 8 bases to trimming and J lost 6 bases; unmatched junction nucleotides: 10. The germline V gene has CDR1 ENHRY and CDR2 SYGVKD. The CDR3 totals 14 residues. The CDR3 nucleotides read TGTGCCATCGGGGCGGGAGACTCCCGCAATGAGCAGTTCTTC. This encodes CAIGAGDSRNEQFF.

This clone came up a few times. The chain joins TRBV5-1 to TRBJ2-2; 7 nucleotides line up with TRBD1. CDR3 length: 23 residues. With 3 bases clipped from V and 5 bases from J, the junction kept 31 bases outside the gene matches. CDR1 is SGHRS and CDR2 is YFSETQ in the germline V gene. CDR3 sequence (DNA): TGCGCCAGCAGCTGGGAAACTCTAGGGGGCGGCGATCTTATTGGCATGTCAACCGGGGAGCTGTTTTTT. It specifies CASSWETLGGGDLIGMSTGELFF.

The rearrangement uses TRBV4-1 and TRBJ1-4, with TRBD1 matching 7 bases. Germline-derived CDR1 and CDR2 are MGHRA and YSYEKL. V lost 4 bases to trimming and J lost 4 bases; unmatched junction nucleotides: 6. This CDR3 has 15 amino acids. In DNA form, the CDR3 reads TGCGCCAGCAGCCTCCGGGACAGCGATAATGAAAAACTGTTTTTT. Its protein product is CASSLRDSDNEKLFF.

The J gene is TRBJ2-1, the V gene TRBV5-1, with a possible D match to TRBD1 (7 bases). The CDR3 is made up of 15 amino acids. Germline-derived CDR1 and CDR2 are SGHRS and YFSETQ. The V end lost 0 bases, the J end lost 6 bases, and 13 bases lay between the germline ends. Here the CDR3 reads CASSLVEGAGNEQFF. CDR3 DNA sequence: TGCGCCAGCAGCTTGGTGGAGGGGGCTGGCAATGAGCAGTTCTTC.

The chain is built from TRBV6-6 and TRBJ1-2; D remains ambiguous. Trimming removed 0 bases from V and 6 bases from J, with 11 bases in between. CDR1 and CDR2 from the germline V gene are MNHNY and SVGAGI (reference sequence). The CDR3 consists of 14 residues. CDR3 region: CASSYSTQADGYTF. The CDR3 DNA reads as TGTGCCAGCAGTTACTCGACCCAGGCTGATGGCTACACCTTC.

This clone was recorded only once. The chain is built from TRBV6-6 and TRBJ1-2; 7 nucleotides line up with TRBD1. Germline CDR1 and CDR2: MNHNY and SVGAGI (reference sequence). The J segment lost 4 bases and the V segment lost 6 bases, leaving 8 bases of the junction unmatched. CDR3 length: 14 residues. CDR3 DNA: TGTGCCAGCAGCCCGGACAGGCAAACCTATGGCTACACCTTC. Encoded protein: CASSPDRQTYGYTF.

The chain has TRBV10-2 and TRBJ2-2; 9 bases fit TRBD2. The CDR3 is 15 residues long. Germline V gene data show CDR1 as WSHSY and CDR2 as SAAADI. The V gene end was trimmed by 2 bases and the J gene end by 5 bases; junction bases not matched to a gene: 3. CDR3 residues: CASSEDAGGTGELFF. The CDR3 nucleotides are TGCGCCAGCAGTGAGGATGCGGGAGGGACCGGGGAGCTGTTTTTT.

The CDR3 region is CASSPIPGQVPNWNYGYTF. As DNA, the CDR3 is TGTGCCAGCAGCCCTATACCCGGACAGGTCCCCAACTGGAACTATGGCTACACCTTC. The chain joins TRBV11-2 to TRBJ1-2, with 7 positions matching TRBD1. V lost 5 bases, J lost 2 bases, and 20 bases stayed unmatched. Germline CDR1 reads SGHAT; CDR2 reads FQNNGV. The CDR3 spans 19 residues.

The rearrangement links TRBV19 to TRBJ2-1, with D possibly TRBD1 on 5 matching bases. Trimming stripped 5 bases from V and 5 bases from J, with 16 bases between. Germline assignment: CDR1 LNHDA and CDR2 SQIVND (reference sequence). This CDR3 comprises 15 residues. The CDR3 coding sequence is TGTGCCAGTAGTCGCCAGGGTACCCTAGACAATGAGCAGTTCTTC. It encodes CASSRQGTLDNEQFF.

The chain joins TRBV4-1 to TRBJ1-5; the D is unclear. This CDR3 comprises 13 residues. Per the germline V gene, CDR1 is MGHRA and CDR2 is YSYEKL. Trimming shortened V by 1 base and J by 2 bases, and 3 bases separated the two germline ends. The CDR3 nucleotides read TGCGCCAGCAGCCAAGTAGGCAATCAGCCCCAGCATTTT. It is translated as CASSQVGNQPQHF.